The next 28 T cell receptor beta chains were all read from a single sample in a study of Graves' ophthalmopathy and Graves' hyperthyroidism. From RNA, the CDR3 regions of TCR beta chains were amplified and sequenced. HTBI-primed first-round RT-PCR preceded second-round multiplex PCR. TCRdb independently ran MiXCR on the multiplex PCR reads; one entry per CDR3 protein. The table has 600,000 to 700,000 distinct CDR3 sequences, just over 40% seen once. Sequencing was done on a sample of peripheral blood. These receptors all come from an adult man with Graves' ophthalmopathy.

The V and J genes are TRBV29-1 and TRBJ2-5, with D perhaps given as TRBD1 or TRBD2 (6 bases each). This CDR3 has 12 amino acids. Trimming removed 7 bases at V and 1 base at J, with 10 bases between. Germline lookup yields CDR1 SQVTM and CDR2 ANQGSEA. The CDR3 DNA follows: TGCAGCGGGGGGGCAGCCCAAGAGACCCAGTACTTC. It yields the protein CSGGAAQETQYF.

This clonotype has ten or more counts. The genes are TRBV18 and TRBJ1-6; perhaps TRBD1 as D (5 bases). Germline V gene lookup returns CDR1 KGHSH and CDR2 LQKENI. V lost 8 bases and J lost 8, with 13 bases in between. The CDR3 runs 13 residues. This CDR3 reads CASSRAGDSPLHF. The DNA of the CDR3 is TGTGCCAGCAGCCGAGCGGGGGATTCACCCCTCCACTTT.

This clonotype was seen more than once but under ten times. The CDR3 reads CASSTRDRMGGELFF. CDR3 coding DNA: TGTGCCAGCAGTACCCGGGACAGGATGGGCGGGGAGCTGTTTTTT. This chain joins TRBV6-6 and TRBJ2-2; 8 nucleotides line up with TRBD1. V lost 5 bases, J lost 7 bases, and 9 bases stayed unmatched. CDR1 is MNHNY, CDR2 SVGAGI, per germline (reference sequence). The CDR3 length is 15 residues.

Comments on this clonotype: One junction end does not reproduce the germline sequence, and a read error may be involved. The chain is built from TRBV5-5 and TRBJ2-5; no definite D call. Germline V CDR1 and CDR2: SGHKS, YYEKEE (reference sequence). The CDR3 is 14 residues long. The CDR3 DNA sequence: TGTGCCGGCAGCTTTGCGAACACTGGGGAGACCCAGTACTTC. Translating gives CAGSFANTGETQYF.

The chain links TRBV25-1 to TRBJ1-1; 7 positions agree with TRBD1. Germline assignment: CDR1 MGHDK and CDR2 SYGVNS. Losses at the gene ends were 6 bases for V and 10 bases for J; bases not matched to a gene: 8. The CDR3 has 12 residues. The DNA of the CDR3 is TGTGCCAGCAGACAGACAGGGCGTCTAGCTTTCTTT. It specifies CASRQTGRLAFF.

The CDR3 spells CAISRRGQENTEAFF. The CDR3, as DNA: TGTGCCATCAGCCGGAGGGGACAGGAGAACACTGAAGCTTTCTTT. The J gene is TRBJ1-1, the V gene TRBV10-3; TRBD1 aligns across 8 bases. The CDR3 spans 15 residues. CDR1 ENHRY and CDR2 SYGVKD come from the germline V gene. J gave up 1 base and V 6 bases, and 7 bases lay outside the gene matches.

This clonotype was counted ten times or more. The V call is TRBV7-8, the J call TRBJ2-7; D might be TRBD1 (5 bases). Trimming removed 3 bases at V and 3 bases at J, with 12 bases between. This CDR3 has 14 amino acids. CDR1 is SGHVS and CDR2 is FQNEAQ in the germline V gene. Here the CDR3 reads CASSFRVTHYEQYF. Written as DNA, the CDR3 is TGTGCCAGCAGCTTCAGGGTGACCCACTACGAGCAGTACTTC.

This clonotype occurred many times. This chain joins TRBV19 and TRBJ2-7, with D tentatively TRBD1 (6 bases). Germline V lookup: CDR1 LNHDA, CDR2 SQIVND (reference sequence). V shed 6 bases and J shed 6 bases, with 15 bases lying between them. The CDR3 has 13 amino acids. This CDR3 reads CASSLTGIGEQYF. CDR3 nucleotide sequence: TGTGCCAGTAGCCTCACAGGGATAGGCGAGCAGTACTTC. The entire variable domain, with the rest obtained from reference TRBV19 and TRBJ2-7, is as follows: DGGITQSPKYLFRKEGQNVTLSCEQNLNHDAMYWYRQDPGQGLRLIYYSQIVNDFQKGDIAEGYSVSREKKESFPLTVTSAQKNPTAFYLCASSLTGIGEQYFGPGTRLTVT.

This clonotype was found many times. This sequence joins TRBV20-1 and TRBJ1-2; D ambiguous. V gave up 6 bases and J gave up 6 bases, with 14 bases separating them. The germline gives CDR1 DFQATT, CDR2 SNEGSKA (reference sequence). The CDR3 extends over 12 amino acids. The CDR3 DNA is TGCAGTGCCCGGGGAGGGCCCAATGGCTACACCTTC. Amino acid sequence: CSARGGPNGYTF.

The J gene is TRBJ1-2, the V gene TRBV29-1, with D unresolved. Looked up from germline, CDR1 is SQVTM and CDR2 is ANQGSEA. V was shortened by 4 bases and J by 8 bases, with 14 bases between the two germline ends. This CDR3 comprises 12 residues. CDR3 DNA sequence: TGCAGCGTTGGAGACACCCCGAGGGGCTACACCTTC. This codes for CSVGDTPRGYTF.

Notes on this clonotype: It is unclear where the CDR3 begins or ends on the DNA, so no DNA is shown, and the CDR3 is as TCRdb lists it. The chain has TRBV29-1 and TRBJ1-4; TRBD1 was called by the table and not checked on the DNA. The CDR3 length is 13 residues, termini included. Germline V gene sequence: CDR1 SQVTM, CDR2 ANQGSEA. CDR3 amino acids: CSVEGDRVKNCFF.

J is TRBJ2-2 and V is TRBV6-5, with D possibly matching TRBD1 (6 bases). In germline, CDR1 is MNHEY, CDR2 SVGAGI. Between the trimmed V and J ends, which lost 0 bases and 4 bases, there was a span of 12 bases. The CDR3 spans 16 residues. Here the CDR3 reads CASSYSVQGGTGELFF. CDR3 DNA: TGTGCCAGCAGTTACTCGGTACAGGGCGGCACCGGGGAGCTGTTTTTT.

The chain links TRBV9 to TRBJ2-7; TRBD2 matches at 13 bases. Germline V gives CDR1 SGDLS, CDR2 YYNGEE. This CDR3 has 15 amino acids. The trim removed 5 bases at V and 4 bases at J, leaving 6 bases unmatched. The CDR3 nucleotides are TGTGCCAGCAGGCTCGGACTAGCGGGAGCATACGAGCAGTACTTC. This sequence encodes CASRLGLAGAYEQYF. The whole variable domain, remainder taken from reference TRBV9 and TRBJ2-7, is DSGVTQTPKHLITATGQRVTLRCSPRSGDLSVYWYQQSLDQGLQFLIQYYNGEERAKGNILERFSAQQFPDLHSELNLSSLELGDSALYFCASRLGLAGAYEQYFGPGTRLTVT.

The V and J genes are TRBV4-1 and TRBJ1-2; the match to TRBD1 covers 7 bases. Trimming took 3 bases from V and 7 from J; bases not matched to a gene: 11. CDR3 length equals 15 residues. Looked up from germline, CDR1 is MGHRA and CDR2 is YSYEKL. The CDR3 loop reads CASSQAQTGPLGYTF. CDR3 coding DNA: TGCGCCAGCAGCCAGGCACAGACAGGGCCCCTTGGCTACACCTTC.

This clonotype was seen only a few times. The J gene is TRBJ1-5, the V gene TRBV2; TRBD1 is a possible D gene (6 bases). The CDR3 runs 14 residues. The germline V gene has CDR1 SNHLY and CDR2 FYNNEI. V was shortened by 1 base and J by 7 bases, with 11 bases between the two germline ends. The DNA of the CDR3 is TGTGCCAGCAGTGAAGGGGGGGGCTACCAGCCCCAGCATTTT. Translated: CASSEGGGYQPQHF. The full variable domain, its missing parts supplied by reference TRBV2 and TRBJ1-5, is EPEVTQTPSHQVTQMGQEVILRCVPISNHLYFYWYRQILGQKVEFLVSFYNNEISEKSEIFDDQFSVERPDGSNFTLKIRSTKLEDSAMYFCASSEGGGYQPQHFGDGTRLSIL.

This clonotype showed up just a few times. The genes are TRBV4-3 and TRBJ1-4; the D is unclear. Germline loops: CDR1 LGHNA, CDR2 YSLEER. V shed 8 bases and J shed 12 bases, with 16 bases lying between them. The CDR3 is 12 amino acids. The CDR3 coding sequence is TGCGCCAGCGGTGCGCCGGGGATTGAACTGTTTTTT. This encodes CASGAPGIELFF.

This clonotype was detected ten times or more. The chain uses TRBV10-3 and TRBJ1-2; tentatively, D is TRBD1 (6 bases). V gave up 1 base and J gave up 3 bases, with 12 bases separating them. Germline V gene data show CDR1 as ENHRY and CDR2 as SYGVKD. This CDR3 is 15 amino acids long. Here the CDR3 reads CAISEFQGSDYGYTF. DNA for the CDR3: TGTGCCATCAGTGAGTTCCAGGGGTCAGACTATGGCTACACCTTC.

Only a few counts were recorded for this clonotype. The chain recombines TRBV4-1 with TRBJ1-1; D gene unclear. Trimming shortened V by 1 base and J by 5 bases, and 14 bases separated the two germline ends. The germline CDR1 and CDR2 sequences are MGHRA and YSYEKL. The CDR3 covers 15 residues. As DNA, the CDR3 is TGCGCCAGCAGCCAAGTCGGAAGTCTTGGGACTGAAGCTTTCTTT. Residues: CASSQVGSLGTEAFF.

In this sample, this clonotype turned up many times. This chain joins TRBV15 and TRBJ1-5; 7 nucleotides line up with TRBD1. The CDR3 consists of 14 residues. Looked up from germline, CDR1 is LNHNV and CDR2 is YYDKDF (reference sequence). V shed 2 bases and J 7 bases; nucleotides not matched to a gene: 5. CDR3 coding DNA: TGTGCCACCAGCAGATACAGGGGAGGGCAGCCCCAGCATTTT. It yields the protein CATSRYRGGQPQHF.

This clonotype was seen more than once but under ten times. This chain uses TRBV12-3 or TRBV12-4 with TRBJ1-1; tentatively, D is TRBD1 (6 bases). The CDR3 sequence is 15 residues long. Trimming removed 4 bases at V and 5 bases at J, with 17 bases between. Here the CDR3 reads CASSYSRGVETEAFF. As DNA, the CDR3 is TGTGCCAGCAGTTACTCGAGGGGGGTGGAAACTGAAGCTTTCTTT.

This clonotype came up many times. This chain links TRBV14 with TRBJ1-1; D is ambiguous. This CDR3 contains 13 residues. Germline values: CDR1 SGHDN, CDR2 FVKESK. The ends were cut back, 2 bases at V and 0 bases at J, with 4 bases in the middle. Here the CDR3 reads CASSQLLNTEAFF. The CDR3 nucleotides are TGTGCCAGCAGCCAACTGTTGAACACTGAAGCTTTCTTT.

The CDR3 region has the DNA TGTGCCAGCAGCTTAGTCAGGGCTGGAGAGACCCAGTACTTC. Protein product: CASSLVRAGETQYF. The rearrangement uses TRBV13 and TRBJ2-5, with D perhaps TRBD1 (5 bases). This CDR3 has 14 residues. Trimming took off 1 base at V and 4 bases at J, with 10 bases between the two ends. In germline, CDR1 is PRHDT, CDR2 FYEKMQ (reference sequence).

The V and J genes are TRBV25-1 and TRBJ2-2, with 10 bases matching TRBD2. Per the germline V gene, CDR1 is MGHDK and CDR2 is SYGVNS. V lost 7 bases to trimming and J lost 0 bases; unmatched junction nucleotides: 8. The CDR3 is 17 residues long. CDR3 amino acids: CASIHSGGQPNTGELFF. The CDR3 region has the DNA TGTGCCAGCATCCATAGCGGGGGGCAACCGAACACCGGGGAGCTGTTTTTT. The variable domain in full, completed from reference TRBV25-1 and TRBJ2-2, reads EADIYQTPRYLVIGTGKKITLECSQTMGHDKMYWYQQDPGMELHLIHYSYGVNSTEKGDLSSESTVSRIRTEHFPLTLESARPSHTSQYLCASIHSGGQPNTGELFFGEGSRLTVL.

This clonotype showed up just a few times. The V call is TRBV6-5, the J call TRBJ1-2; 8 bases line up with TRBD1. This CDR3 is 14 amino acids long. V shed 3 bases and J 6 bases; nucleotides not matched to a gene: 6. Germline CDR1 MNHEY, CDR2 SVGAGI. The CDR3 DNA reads TGTGCCAGCAGTTATTCAGGGGGCCGTGATGGCTACACCTTC. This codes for CASSYSGGRDGYTF.

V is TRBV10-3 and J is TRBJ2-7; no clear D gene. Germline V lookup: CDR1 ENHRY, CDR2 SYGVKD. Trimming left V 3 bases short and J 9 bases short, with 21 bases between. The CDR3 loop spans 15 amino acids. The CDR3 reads CAISETGTDDTRQYF. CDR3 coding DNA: TGTGCCATCAGTGAAACGGGTACGGACGACACTCGGCAGTACTTC.

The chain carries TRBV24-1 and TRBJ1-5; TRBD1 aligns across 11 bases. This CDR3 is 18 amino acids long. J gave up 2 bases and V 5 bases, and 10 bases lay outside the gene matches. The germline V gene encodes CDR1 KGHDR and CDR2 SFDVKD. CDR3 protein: CATSASGTGGGGNQPQHF. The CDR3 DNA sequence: TGTGCCACCAGTGCTTCCGGGACAGGGGGAGGCGGCAATCAGCCCCAGCATTTT.

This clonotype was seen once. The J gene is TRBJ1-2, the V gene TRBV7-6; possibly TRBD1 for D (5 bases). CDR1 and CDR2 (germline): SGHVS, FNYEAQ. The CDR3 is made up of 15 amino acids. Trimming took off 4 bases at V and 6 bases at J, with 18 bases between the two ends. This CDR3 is CASSSGTRAIDGYTF. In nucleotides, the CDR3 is TGTGCCAGCAGCTCCGGGACCCGGGCCATCGATGGCTACACCTTC.

DNA of the CDR3: TGTGCCAGCAGTTTATGGGCAGTCGGGGATTCACCCCTCCACTTT. It is translated as CASSLWAVGDSPLHF. The gene calls are TRBV28 and TRBJ1-6, with D uncertain. V lost 0 bases to trimming and J lost 8 bases, with 11 bases between them. The CDR3 extends over 15 amino acids. CDR1 and CDR2 (germline): MDHEN, SYDVKM. Full variable domain (missing parts from reference TRBV28 and TRBJ1-6): DVKVTQSSRYLVKRTGEKVFLECVQDMDHENMFWYRQDPGLGLRLIYFSYDVKMKEKGDIPEGYSVSREKKERFSLILESASTNQTSMYLCASSLWAVGDSPLHFGNGTRLTVT.